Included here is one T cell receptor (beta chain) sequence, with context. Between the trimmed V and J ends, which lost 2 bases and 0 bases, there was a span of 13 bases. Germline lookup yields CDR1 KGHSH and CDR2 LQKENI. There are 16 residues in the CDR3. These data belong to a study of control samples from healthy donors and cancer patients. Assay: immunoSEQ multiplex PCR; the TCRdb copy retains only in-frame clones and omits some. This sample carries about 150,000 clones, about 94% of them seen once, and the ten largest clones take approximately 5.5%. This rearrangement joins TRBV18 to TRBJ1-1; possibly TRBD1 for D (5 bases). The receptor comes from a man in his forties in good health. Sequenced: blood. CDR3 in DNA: TGTGCCAGCTCACCAACGATAGGGGAAATGAACACTGAAGCTTTCTTT. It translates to CASSPTIGEMNTEAFF.